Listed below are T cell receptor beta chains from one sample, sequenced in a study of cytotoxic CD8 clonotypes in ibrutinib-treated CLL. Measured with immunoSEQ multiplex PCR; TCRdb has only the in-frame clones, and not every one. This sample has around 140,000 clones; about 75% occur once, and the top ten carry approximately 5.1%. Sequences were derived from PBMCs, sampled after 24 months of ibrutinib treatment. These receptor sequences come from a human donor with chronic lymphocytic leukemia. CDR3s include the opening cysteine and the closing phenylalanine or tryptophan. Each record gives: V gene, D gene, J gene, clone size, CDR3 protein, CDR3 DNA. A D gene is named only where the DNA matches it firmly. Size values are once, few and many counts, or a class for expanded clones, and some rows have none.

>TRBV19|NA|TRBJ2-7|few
CASSMIVGGEQYF
TGTGCCAGTAGTATGATCGTTGGAGGGGAGCAGTACTTC
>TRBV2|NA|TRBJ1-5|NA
CASTMGGENQPQHF
TGTGCCAGCACTATGGGGGGTGAAAATCAGCCCCAGCATTTT
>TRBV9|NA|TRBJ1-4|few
CASSPPGPTTNEKLFF
TGTGCCAGCAGCCCCCCCGGACCTACAACTAATGAAAAACTGTTTTTT
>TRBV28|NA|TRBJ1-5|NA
CASSPRREINQPQHF
TGTGCCAGCAGCCCCCGCAGAGAGATCAATCAGCCCCAGCATTTT
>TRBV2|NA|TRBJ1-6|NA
CASSDPRSSYNSPLHF
TGTGCCAGCAGTGACCCACGGAGCTCCTATAATTCACCCCTCCACTTT
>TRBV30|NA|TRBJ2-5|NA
CASESGETQYF
TGTGCCAGCGAAAGCGGGGAGACCCAGTACTTC
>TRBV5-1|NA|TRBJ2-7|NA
CASSFFQGHSYEQYF
TGCGCCAGCAGCTTTTTTCAGGGGCACTCCTACGAGCAGTACTTC
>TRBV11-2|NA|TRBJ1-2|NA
CASSAKQGNYGYTF
TGTGCCAGCAGCGCCAAACAGGGAAACTATGGCTACACCTTC
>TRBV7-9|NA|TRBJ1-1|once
CASSLRGMNTEAFF
TGTGCCAGCAGCTTAAGGGGAATGAACACTGAAGCTTTCTTT
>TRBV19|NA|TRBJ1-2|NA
CAAGGGANYGYTF
TGTGCCGCCGGCGGGGGAGCTAACTATGGCTACACCTTC
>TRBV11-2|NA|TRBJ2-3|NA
CASSLGGQSTQYF
TGTGCCAGCAGCTTAGGGGGGCAGAGTACGCAGTATTTT
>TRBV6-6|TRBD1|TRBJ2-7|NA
CASSYSPGQGYEQYF
TGTGCCAGCAGTTACTCACCCGGACAGGGTTACGAGCAGTACTTC
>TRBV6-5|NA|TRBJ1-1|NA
CASSSTGGGNTEAFF
TGTGCCAGCAGTTCGACAGGAGGAGGGAACACTGAAGCTTTCTTT
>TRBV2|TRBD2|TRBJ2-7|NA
CASIEGLAGGRVDEQYF
TGTGCCAGCATCGAGGGGCTAGCGGGGGGCCGGGTCGACGAGCAGTACTTC
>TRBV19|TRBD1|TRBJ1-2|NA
CASSIPPGPGGYGYTF
TGTGCCAGTAGCATCCCTCCCGGTCCAGGGGGATATGGCTACACCTTC
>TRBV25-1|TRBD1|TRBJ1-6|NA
CASNQTGGPDSPLHF
TGTGCCAGCAACCAAACAGGGGGCCCCGATTCACCCCTCCACTTT
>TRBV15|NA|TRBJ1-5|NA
CATSALGQAHYSNQPQHF
TGTGCCACCAGCGCCCTAGGGCAGGCCCACTATAGCAATCAGCCCCAGCATTTT
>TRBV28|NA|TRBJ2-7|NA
CASSSPPRGQDEQYF
TGTGCCAGCAGTTCCCCCCCCCGGGGGCAGGACGAGCAGTACTTC
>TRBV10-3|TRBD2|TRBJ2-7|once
CAISVAGWDEQYF
TGTGCCATCAGTGTAGCGGGGTGGGACGAGCAGTACTTC
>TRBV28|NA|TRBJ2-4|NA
CASSRGPFIQYF
TGTGCCAGCAGCCGTGGGCCCTTCATTCAGTACTTC
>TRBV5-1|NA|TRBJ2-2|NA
CATQEWANTGELFF
TGCGCCACCCAGGAGTGGGCGAACACCGGGGAGCTGTTTTTT
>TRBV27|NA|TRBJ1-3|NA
CASSLSGPGNTIYF
TGTGCCAGCAGTTTATCAGGGCCTGGAAACACCATATATTTT
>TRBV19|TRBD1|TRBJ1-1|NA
CASRRQGPNTEAFF
TGTGCCAGTAGGCGACAGGGGCCTAACACTGAAGCTTTCTTT
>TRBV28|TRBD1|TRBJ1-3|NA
CASSLGGGLSGNTIYF
TGTGCCAGCAGTCTAGGGGGCGGATTATCTGGAAACACCATATATTTT
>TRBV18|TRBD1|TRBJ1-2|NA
CASSPQDGDSWYGYTF
TGTGCCAGCTCACCACAAGACGGGGACAGTTGGTATGGCTACACCTTC
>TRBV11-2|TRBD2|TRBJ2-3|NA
CASSLDPGLAEPWGQYF
TGTGCCAGCAGCTTAGATCCGGGACTAGCGGAGCCCTGGGGGCAGTATTTT
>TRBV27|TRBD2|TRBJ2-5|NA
CASSRGGRARLETQYF
TGTGCCAGCAGCCGGGGGGGGCGCGCCCGCCTGGAGACCCAGTACTTC
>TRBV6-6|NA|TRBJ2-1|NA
CASRGEFYNEQFF
TGTGCCAGCAGGGGGGAATTCTACAATGAGCAGTTCTTC
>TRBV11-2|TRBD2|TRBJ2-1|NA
CASSLRPHRLAGRNEQFF
TGTGCCAGCAGCTTAAGGCCCCACCGACTAGCGGGCCGCAATGAGCAGTTCTTC
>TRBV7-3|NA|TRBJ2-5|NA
CASSFGRQETQYF
TGTGCCAGCAGCTTCGGCAGGCAAGAGACCCAGTACTTC
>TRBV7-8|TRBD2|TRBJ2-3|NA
CASSLATSGGAADTQYF
TGTGCCAGCAGCTTAGCCACTAGCGGGGGGGCCGCGGATACGCAGTATTTT
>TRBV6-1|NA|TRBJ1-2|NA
CASSEAGPKVGYTF
TGTGCCAGCAGTGAAGCTGGACCCAAAGTTGGCTACACCTTC
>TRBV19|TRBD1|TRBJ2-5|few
CASSHRGAQETQYF
TGTGCCAGTAGCCACAGGGGGGCCCAAGAGACCCAGTACTTC
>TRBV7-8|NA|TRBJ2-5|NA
CASSLATLWGGGETQYF
TGTGCCAGCAGCTTAGCGACGCTTTGGGGCGGGGGCGAGACCCAGTACTTC
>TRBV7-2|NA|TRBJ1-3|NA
CASSLGVGPASGNTIYF
TGTGCCAGCAGCTTAGGGGTCGGACCAGCCTCTGGAAACACCATATATTTT
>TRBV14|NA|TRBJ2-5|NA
CASSPRVGETQYF
TGTGCCAGCAGCCCCAGGGTCGGCGAGACCCAGTACTTC
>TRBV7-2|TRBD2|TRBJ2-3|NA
CASSPETSGGPSTDTQYF
TGTGCCAGCAGCCCCGAGACTAGCGGGGGGCCCAGCACAGATACGCAGTATTTT
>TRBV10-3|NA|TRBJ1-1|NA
CAISDGGPRAFF
TGTGCCATCAGTGATGGGGGGCCCAGAGCTTTCTTT
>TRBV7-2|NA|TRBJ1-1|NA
CASSLGAGREAFF
TGTGCCAGCAGCTTAGGGGCGGGCCGAGAAGCTTTCTTT
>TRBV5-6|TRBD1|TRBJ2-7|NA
CASSLVGDRGGENPTF
TGTGCCAGCAGCTTGGTCGGCGACAGGGGGGGAGAGAACCCCACATTC
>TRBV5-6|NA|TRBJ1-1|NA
CASSPLRSWVPNTEAFF
TGTGCCAGCAGCCCCCTCCGCTCGTGGGTCCCTAACACTGAAGCTTTCTTT
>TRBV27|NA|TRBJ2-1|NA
CASRRESGEQFF
TGTGCCAGCAGGAGAGAATCGGGTGAGCAGTTCTTC
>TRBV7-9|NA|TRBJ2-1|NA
CASSLLGLLSDEQFF
TGTGCCAGCAGCTTGTTGGGGCTGTTAAGCGATGAGCAGTTCTTC
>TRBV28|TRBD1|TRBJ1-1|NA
CAIHRGDTEAFF
TGTGCCATCCACAGGGGCGACACTGAAGCTTTCTTT
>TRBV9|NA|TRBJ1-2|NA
CASSADDYGYTF
TGTGCCAGCAGCGCAGACGACTATGGCTACACCTTC
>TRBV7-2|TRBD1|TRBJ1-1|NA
CASSPDRAREAFF
TGTGCCAGCAGCCCTGACAGGGCTCGAGAGGCTTTCTTT
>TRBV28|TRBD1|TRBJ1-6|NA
CASSPPGTGRSPLHF
TGTGCCAGCAGTCCCCCCGGGACAGGGCGTTCACCCCTCCACTTT
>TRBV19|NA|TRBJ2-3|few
CASSRAGTDTQYF
TGTGCCAGTAGTAGGGCGGGCACAGATACGCAGTATTTT
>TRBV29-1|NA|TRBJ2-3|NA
CSAATRDTQYF
TGCAGCGCCGCCACCAGGGATACGCAGTATTTT
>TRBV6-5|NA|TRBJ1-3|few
CATLPALSGNTIYF
TGTGCCACACTCCCAGCCCTCTCTGGAAACACCATATATTTT
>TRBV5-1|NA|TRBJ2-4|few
CASSPPGDKNIQYF
TGCGCCAGCAGCCCCCCCGGTGACAAAAACATTCAGTACTTC
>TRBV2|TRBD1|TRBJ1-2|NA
CASLLAGGYGYTF
TGTGCCAGCCTCCTAGCAGGGGGCTATGGCTACACCTTC
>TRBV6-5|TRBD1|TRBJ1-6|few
CASSYADRDSPLHF
TGTGCCAGCAGTTACGCGGACAGGGACTCACCCCTCCACTTT